Listed below are T cell receptor beta chains from one sample, sequenced in a study of beta chain features in type 1 diabetes. The protocol was immunoSEQ multiplex PCR, while the TCRdb copy is restricted to in-frame clones and leaves out a portion. Of about 660,000 clones in the sample, around an eighth were seen once. The sequenced sample was naive CD4+ T cells from blood. These receptors came from a man in his late teens or twenties with type 1 diabetes. The CDR3 runs from the conserved cysteine through the conserved F or W. Fields, in order: V gene, D gene, J gene, clone size, CDR3 DNA, CDR3 protein. A D gene is named only where the DNA matches it firmly. Size tells how often a clone was seen (once, few, many) or the class of an expanded clone, and some rows leave it out.

v_gene: TRBV29-1
d_gene: -
j_gene: TRBJ2-3
abundance: few
CDR3nt: TGCAGCGCCTCGGGCCACAGAGATACGCAGTATTTT
CDR3aa: CSASGHRDTQYF

v_gene: TRBV21-1
d_gene: -
j_gene: TRBJ2-4
abundance: -
CDR3nt: TGTGCCAGCAGCAAACAGGCATTAGCCAAAAACATTCAGTACTTC
CDR3aa: CASSKQALAKNIQYF

v_gene: TRBV29-1
d_gene: TRBD1
j_gene: TRBJ2-5
abundance: -
CDR3nt: TGCAGCGTTGCAGGGGGCCAAGAGACCCAGTACTTC
CDR3aa: CSVAGGQETQYF

v_gene: TRBV4-3
d_gene: -
j_gene: TRBJ1-1
abundance: -
CDR3nt: TGCGCCAGCAGCCAAGATACCCACACTGAAGCTTTCTTT
CDR3aa: CASSQDTHTEAFF

v_gene: TRBV6-5
d_gene: -
j_gene: TRBJ1-5
abundance: -
CDR3nt: TGTGCCAGCAGTTACCGAGCAACTAGCAATCAGCCCCAGCATTTT
CDR3aa: CASSYRATSNQPQHF

v_gene: TRBV5-1
d_gene: -
j_gene: TRBJ2-2
abundance: -
CDR3nt: TGCGCCAGCAGCTCGAAGAGTACCCCCGGGGAGCTGTTTTTT
CDR3aa: CASSSKSTPGELFF

v_gene: TRBV7-9
d_gene: -
j_gene: TRBJ1-2
abundance: few
CDR3nt: TGTGCCAGCAGCCCCTCCGGGACTGATGGCTACACCTTC
CDR3aa: CASSPSGTDGYTF

v_gene: TRBV5-1
d_gene: -
j_gene: TRBJ2-7
abundance: few
CDR3nt: TGCGCCAGCAGCGAAAGGGTAATCACCTACGAGCAGTACTTC
CDR3aa: CASSERVITYEQYF

v_gene: TRBV18
d_gene: TRBD1
j_gene: TRBJ2-5
abundance: few
CDR3nt: TGTGCCAGCTCACCGGGACAGGTCCAAGAGACCCAGTACTTC
CDR3aa: CASSPGQVQETQYF

v_gene: TRBV12-5
d_gene: -
j_gene: TRBJ2-1
abundance: -
CDR3nt: TGTGCTAGTGGTTCCCGCCTCGATAATGAGCAGTTCTTC
CDR3aa: CASGSRLDNEQFF

v_gene: TRBV10-3
d_gene: TRBD1
j_gene: TRBJ1-1
abundance: -
CDR3nt: TGTGCCACCAAGACAGGGGAGCGAACTGAAGCTTTCTTT
CDR3aa: CATKTGERTEAFF

v_gene: TRBV28
d_gene: TRBD1
j_gene: TRBJ1-1
abundance: -
CDR3nt: TGTGCCAGCATGGGACAGGGTTACACTGAAGCTTTCTTT
CDR3aa: CASMGQGYTEAFF

v_gene: TRBV2
d_gene: TRBD2
j_gene: TRBJ2-5
abundance: -
CDR3nt: TGTGCCACCTCGGGACTAGCGGTCCAAGAGACCCAGTACTTC
CDR3aa: CATSGLAVQETQYF

v_gene: TRBV30
d_gene: -
j_gene: TRBJ1-5
abundance: -
CDR3nt: TGTGCCTGGAGTCAGGGGATAAATCAGCCCCAGCATTTT
CDR3aa: CAWSQGINQPQHF

v_gene: TRBV2
d_gene: -
j_gene: TRBJ1-2
abundance: -
CDR3nt: TGTGCCAGCGGCCGGGACACTAACTATGGCTACACCTTC
CDR3aa: CASGRDTNYGYTF

v_gene: TRBV29-1
d_gene: TRBD1
j_gene: TRBJ2-3
abundance: few
CDR3nt: TGCAGCGTTGAGCCCGGACAGGGTAGAATAGATACGCAGTATTTT
CDR3aa: CSVEPGQGRIDTQYF

v_gene: TRBV9
d_gene: -
j_gene: TRBJ2-2
abundance: few
CDR3nt: TGTGCCAGCTTACCCCCCGGGAGTGGCTCCGGGGAGCTGTTTTTT
CDR3aa: CASLPPGSGSGELFF

v_gene: TRBV5-1
d_gene: -
j_gene: TRBJ1-1
abundance: -
CDR3nt: TGCGCCAGCAGCTTGGGGGCCAGGCGTACTGAAGCTTTCTTT
CDR3aa: CASSLGARRTEAFF

v_gene: TRBV5-8
d_gene: -
j_gene: TRBJ2-1
abundance: -
CDR3nt: TGTGCCAGCAGCTTTGGAGGGAGAAACTACAATGAGCAGTTCTTC
CDR3aa: CASSFGGRNYNEQFF

v_gene: TRBV29-1
d_gene: TRBD1
j_gene: TRBJ2-2
abundance: few
CDR3nt: TGCAGCGTTGAGGGACAGGGGGCAGGGGAGCTGTTTTTT
CDR3aa: CSVEGQGAGELFF

v_gene: TRBV11-2
d_gene: -
j_gene: TRBJ1-2
abundance: -
CDR3nt: TGTGCCAGCAGCCCCGTTCGATTTCGGGGGTCTGGCTACACCTTC
CDR3aa: CASSPVRFRGSGYTF

v_gene: TRBV29-1
d_gene: -
j_gene: TRBJ1-2
abundance: -
CDR3nt: TGCAGCGTTAACCCAGGTTATGGCTACACCTTC
CDR3aa: CSVNPGYGYTF

v_gene: TRBV10-3
d_gene: -
j_gene: TRBJ2-6
abundance: few
CDR3nt: TGTGCCATCAGTGAATCCCCAGGGCTTAGCTCTGGGGCCAACGTCCTGACTTTC
CDR3aa: CAISESPGLSSGANVLTF

v_gene: TRBV28
d_gene: -
j_gene: TRBJ1-4
abundance: -
CDR3nt: TGTGCCAGCGGAACAGGGTCTGGGGAAAAACTGTTTTTT
CDR3aa: CASGTGSGEKLFF

v_gene: TRBV7-2
d_gene: TRBD2
j_gene: TRBJ2-7
abundance: few
CDR3nt: TGTGCCAGCAGCTTAGCGGGCGGGGGGCAGAGCTACGAGCAGTACTTC
CDR3aa: CASSLAGGGQSYEQYF

v_gene: TRBV30
d_gene: TRBD2
j_gene: TRBJ2-3
abundance: -
CDR3nt: TGTGCCTGGACCCACAATAGCGGGCGCACAGATACGCAGTATTTT
CDR3aa: CAWTHNSGRTDTQYF

v_gene: TRBV7-4
d_gene: -
j_gene: TRBJ1-2
abundance: few
CDR3nt: TGTGCCACCGAATTTGGCTACACCTTC
CDR3aa: CATEFGYTF

v_gene: TRBV18
d_gene: TRBD2
j_gene: TRBJ2-1
abundance: -
CDR3nt: TGTGCCAGCCCTTCGGCTCGGACTAGCGGTAACAATGAGCAGTTCTTC
CDR3aa: CASPSARTSGNNEQFF

v_gene: TRBV7-2
d_gene: -
j_gene: TRBJ2-2
abundance: -
CDR3nt: TGTGCCAGCAGCCTGGGTTTTCTTGGCGGGGAGCTGTTTTTT
CDR3aa: CASSLGFLGGELFF

v_gene: TRBV2
d_gene: TRBD2
j_gene: TRBJ2-1
abundance: few
CDR3nt: TGTGCCAGCAGCAGACTAGCGGGAGAGGTTGAGCAGTTCTTC
CDR3aa: CASSRLAGEVEQFF

v_gene: TRBV5-1
d_gene: -
j_gene: TRBJ2-7
abundance: few
CDR3nt: TGCGCCAGCAGCTTGACAGGGTCGGATCGGGCCGAGCAGTACTTC
CDR3aa: CASSLTGSDRAEQYF

v_gene: TRBV9
d_gene: -
j_gene: TRBJ2-7
abundance: -
CDR3nt: TGTGCCAGCAGCTCGGGAATCAACTACGAGCAGTACTTC
CDR3aa: CASSSGINYEQYF

v_gene: TRBV2
d_gene: -
j_gene: TRBJ1-6
abundance: few
CDR3nt: TGTGCCAGCAGTGAAGAATTGCATACTTATAATTCACCCCTCCACTTT
CDR3aa: CASSEELHTYNSPLHF

v_gene: TRBV11-1
d_gene: -
j_gene: TRBJ2-2
abundance: -
CDR3nt: TGTGCCAGCACCTATACCGGGGAGCTGTTTTTT
CDR3aa: CASTYTGELFF

v_gene: TRBV5-4
d_gene: -
j_gene: TRBJ1-2
abundance: few
CDR3nt: TGTGCCAGCAGTTCTGCCATCTCGTCTTGGAGTTATGGCTACACCTTC
CDR3aa: CASSSAISSWSYGYTF

v_gene: TRBV30
d_gene: -
j_gene: TRBJ2-1
abundance: few
CDR3nt: TGTGCCTGGAGTGGATCCGGGATAGAGCAGTTCTTC
CDR3aa: CAWSGSGIEQFF

v_gene: TRBV29-1
d_gene: -
j_gene: TRBJ1-1
abundance: -
CDR3nt: TGCAGCGTTGAAAAAGCTTTCTTT
CDR3aa: CSVEKAFF

v_gene: TRBV5-4
d_gene: TRBD2
j_gene: TRBJ2-3
abundance: few
CDR3nt: TGTGCCGGGTCTAGCGGGGGAGCAAGGATCACGAGCACAGATACGCAGTATTTT
CDR3aa: CAGSSGGARITSTDTQYF

v_gene: TRBV2
d_gene: TRBD1
j_gene: TRBJ2-7
abundance: -
CDR3nt: TGTGCCAGCGGACAGGAACCAAGCAGGCAGTACTTC
CDR3aa: CASGQEPSRQYF

v_gene: TRBV4-1
d_gene: TRBD2
j_gene: TRBJ2-3
abundance: -
CDR3nt: TGCGCCAGCAGCCAGCTAGCGGGAGGTGCAGATACGCAGTATTTT
CDR3aa: CASSQLAGGADTQYF

v_gene: TRBV6-5
d_gene: -
j_gene: TRBJ1-1
abundance: few
CDR3nt: TGTGCCAGCAGCACCGGACACCTGAACACTGAAGCTTTCTTT
CDR3aa: CASSTGHLNTEAFF

v_gene: TRBV12-5
d_gene: TRBD2
j_gene: TRBJ2-1
abundance: few
CDR3nt: TGTGCTAGTTGTGGACAGCCCGGGACTAGTGGCTACAATGAGCAGTTCTTC
CDR3aa: CASCGQPGTSGYNEQFF

v_gene: TRBV18
d_gene: -
j_gene: TRBJ2-7
abundance: few
CDR3nt: TGTGCCAGCTCACCACAGGGCCCAGGGGACGAGCAGTACTTC
CDR3aa: CASSPQGPGDEQYF

v_gene: TRBV15
d_gene: -
j_gene: TRBJ1-2
abundance: few
CDR3nt: TGTGCCACCAGCAGAGACCTAACTTATGGCTACACCTTC
CDR3aa: CATSRDLTYGYTF

v_gene: TRBV7-2
d_gene: -
j_gene: TRBJ1-2
abundance: -
CDR3nt: TGTGCCAGCAGCCCGCGGGTGGGTGGCTACACCTTC
CDR3aa: CASSPRVGGYTF